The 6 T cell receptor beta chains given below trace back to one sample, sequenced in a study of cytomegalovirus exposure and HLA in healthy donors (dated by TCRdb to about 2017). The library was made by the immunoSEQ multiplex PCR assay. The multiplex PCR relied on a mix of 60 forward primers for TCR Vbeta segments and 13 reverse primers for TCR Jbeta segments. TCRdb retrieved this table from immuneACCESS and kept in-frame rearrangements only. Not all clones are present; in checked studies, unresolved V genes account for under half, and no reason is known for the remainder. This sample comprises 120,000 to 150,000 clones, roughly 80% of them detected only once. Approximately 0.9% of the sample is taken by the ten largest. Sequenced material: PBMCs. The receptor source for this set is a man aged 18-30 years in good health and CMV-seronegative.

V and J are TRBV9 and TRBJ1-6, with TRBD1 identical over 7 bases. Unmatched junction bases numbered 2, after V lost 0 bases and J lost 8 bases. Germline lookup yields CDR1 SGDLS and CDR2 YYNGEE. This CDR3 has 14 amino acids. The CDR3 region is CASSVGQGYSPLHF. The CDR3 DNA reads TGTGCCAGCAGCGTAGGACAGGGTTATTCACCCCTCCACTTT.

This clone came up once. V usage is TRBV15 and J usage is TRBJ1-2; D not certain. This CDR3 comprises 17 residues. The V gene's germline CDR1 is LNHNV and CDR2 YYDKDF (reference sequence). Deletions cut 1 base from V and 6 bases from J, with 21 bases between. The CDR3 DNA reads TGTGCCACCAGCAGAGCCCACCCAGCGATGGAGGTGCATGGCTACACCTTC. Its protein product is CATSRAHPAMEVHGYTF.

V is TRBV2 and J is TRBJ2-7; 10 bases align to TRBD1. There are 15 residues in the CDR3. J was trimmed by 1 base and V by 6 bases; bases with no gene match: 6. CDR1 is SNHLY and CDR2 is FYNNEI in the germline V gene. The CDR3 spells CASRGGTGVSYEQYF. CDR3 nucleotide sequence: TGTGCCAGCAGGGGGGGGACAGGGGTATCCTACGAGCAGTACTTC.

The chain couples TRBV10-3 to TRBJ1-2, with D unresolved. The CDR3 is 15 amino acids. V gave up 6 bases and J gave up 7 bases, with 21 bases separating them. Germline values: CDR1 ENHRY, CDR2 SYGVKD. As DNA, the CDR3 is TGTGCCATCAGGAGAGAGGGCGCCGCCTTTCGTGGCTACACCTTC. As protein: CAIRREGAAFRGYTF.

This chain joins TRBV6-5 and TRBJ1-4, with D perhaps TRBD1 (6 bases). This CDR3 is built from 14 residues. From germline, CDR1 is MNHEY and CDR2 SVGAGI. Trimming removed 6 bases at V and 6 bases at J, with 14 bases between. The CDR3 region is CASSPDRWYEKLFF. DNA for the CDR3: TGTGCCAGCAGCCCCGACAGGTGGTATGAAAAACTGTTTTTT.

CDR3 region: CASSVGGSNEQFF. The CDR3 DNA reads TGTGCCAGCAGCGTTGGAGGTTCCAATGAGCAGTTCTTC. The gene calls are TRBV9 and TRBJ2-1; D might be TRBD2 (5 bases). Germline V gives CDR1 SGDLS, CDR2 YYNGEE. V lost 2 bases and J 6 bases, leaving 9 bases between the germline ends. This CDR3 has 13 amino acids.